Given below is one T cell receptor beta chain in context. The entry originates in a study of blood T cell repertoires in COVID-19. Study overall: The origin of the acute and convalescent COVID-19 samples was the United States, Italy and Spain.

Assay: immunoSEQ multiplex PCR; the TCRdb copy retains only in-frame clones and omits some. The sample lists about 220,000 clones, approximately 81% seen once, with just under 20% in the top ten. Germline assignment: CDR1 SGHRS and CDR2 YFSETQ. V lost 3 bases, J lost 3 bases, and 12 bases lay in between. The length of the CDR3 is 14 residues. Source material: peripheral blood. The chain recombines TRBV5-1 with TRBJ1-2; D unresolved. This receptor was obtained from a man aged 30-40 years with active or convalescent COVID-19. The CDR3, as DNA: TGCGCCAGCAGCTGGGCTATTACAGACTATGGCTACACCTTC. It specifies CASSWAITDYGYTF.